These 20 T cell receptor beta chains were sequenced from one sample in a study of T-cell memory formation after mild COVID-19. MiXCR, applied by TCRdb to the 5' RACE reads, yields one record per CDR3 protein. The repertoire has more than 150,000 distinct CDR3 sequences, around 10% of them found once; the top ten carry approximately 3.8%. The sample taken for sequencing was PBMCs or a T cell subset sorted from them (not recorded which). These receptors came from a young man who had mild COVID-19 (a few samples of this study predate the infection). Cell type and time point are not known.

In its sample, this clonotype was seen many times. This chain joins TRBV7-2 and TRBJ1-5; tentatively, D is TRBD1 (6 bases). Between the trimmed V and J ends, which lost 5 bases and 0 bases, there was a span of 14 bases. This CDR3 region has 16 residues. Germline CDR1 and CDR2: SGHTA and FQGNSA. In DNA form, the CDR3 reads TGTGCCAGCAGCCCATGGGACACCTATAGCAATCAGCCCCAGCATTTT. This codes for CASSPWDTYSNQPQHF.

This clonotype occurred many times. The chain couples TRBV20-1 to TRBJ1-1; D is perhaps TRBD1 (6 bases). The V gene's germline CDR1 is DFQATT and CDR2 SNEGSKA (reference sequence). The ends were cut back, 2 bases at V and 5 bases at J, with 12 bases in the middle. The CDR3 is 13 residues long. CDR3 residues: CSARSGVRTEAFF. The CDR3 DNA is TGCAGTGCTAGATCAGGGGTGAGGACTGAAGCTTTCTTT.

This clonotype was picked up a small number of times. The chain joins TRBV4-3 to TRBJ2-3, with 9 bases fitting TRBD2. The J segment lost 2 bases and the V segment lost 0 bases, leaving 9 bases of the junction unmatched. CDR1 is LGHNA and CDR2 is YSLEER in the germline V gene. The CDR3 contains 18 residues. This chain's CDR3 is CASSQDLRLAGTTDTQYF. CDR3 coding DNA: TGCGCCAGCAGCCAAGATCTGCGGCTAGCGGGAACCACAGATACGCAGTATTTT.

There are a few counts of this clonotype. The chain couples TRBV7-2 to TRBJ1-3; the match to TRBD1 covers 7 bases. The trim removed 8 bases at V and 0 bases at J, leaving 10 bases unmatched. The CDR3 runs to 16 residues. The germline V gene encodes CDR1 SGHTA and CDR2 FQGNSA. CDR3 DNA: TGTGCCAGCGGACGACAGGGAACCAACTCTGGAAACACCATATATTTT. Its translation: CASGRQGTNSGNTIYF. Filled out from reference TRBV7-2 and TRBJ1-3, the complete variable domain reads GAGVSQSPSNKVTEKGKDVELRCDPISGHTALYWYRQSLGQGLEFLIYFQGNSAPDKSGLPSDRFSAERTGGSVSTLTIQRTQQEDSAVYLCASGRQGTNSGNTIYFGEGSWLTVV.

This clonotype showed up just a few times. The chain combines TRBV29-1 with TRBJ2-3; TRBD1 aligns across 8 bases. Trimming took 6 bases from V and 1 from J; bases not matched to a gene: 6. The CDR3 length is 14 residues. Germline values: CDR1 SQVTM, CDR2 ANQGSEA. CDR3 in amino acids: CSVDQGAGTDTQYF. In DNA form, the CDR3 reads TGCAGCGTAGACCAGGGGGCGGGCACAGATACGCAGTATTTT.

The chain couples TRBV6-2 or TRBV6-3 to TRBJ2-1; TRBD2 aligns across 7 bases. The J segment lost 4 bases and the V segment lost 6 bases, leaving 0 bases of the junction unmatched. The germline V gene encodes CDR1 MNHEY and CDR2 SVGEGT. CDR3 length equals 12 residues. The DNA for the CDR3 is TGTGCCAGCAGGGGGGGGTACAATGAGCAGTTCTTC. Translated: CASRGGYNEQFF.

At least ten counts were recorded for this clonotype. V is TRBV7-3 and J is TRBJ1-3; D might be TRBD1 (5 bases). CDR1 and CDR2 from the germline V gene are SGHTA and FQGTGA. V lost 4 bases to trimming and J lost 0 bases, with 13 bases between them. This CDR3 contains 16 residues. In nucleotides, the CDR3 is TGTGCCAGCAGCTCCGGGACCTCCTACTCTGGAAACACCATATATTTT. Amino acids: CASSSGTSYSGNTIYF.

There are a few counts of this clonotype. This chain connects TRBV20-1 to TRBJ1-5; TRBD1 aligns across 8 bases. Per germline, CDR1 DFQATT and CDR2 SNEGSKA (reference sequence). The CDR3 is 13 residues long. Trimming at V came to 6 bases and at J to 6 bases, leaving 7 bases not matched to a gene. The CDR3 protein is CSAPDRAGQPQHF. The DNA for the CDR3 is TGCAGTGCCCCGGACAGGGCCGGTCAGCCCCAGCATTTT.

This clonotype came up a few times. This chain connects TRBV19 to TRBJ1-2; D is perhaps TRBD1 (5 bases). This CDR3 has 13 residues. V lost 6 bases and J 4 bases, leaving 12 bases between the germline ends. The germline CDR1 and CDR2 sequences are LNHDA and SQIVND (reference sequence). Here the CDR3 DNA reads TGTGCCAGTAGACTGGGGACCGCCTATGGCTACACCTTC. Protein product: CASRLGTAYGYTF.

The V and J genes are TRBV12-3 or TRBV12-4 and TRBJ1-2, with a tentative D call TRBD1 (5 bases). The length of the CDR3 is 14 residues. V was clipped by 6 bases and J by 5 bases, with 16 bases between them. The CDR3 loop is CASREGPYGYGYTF. Here the CDR3 DNA reads TGTGCCAGCAGAGAGGGACCCTATGGTTATGGCTACACCTTC.

The V gene is TRBV6-5, the J gene TRBJ1-1; D is unresolved. V was trimmed by 8 bases and J by 5 bases, leaving 9 bases between them. This CDR3 region has 11 residues. Germline V gives CDR1 MNHEY, CDR2 SVGAGI. CDR3 in amino acids: CASLSGTEAFF. In DNA, the CDR3 is TGTGCCAGCCTATCGGGTACTGAAGCTTTCTTT.

The chain recombines TRBV3-1 with TRBJ2-7, with D possibly matching TRBD2 (6 bases). The germline V gene encodes CDR1 LGHDT and CDR2 YNNKEL (reference sequence). The CDR3 spans 14 residues. V gave up 3 bases and J gave up 3 bases, with 12 bases separating them. The CDR3 region has the DNA TGTGCCAGCAGCCAGACCGGGGGTGTCTACGAGCAGTACTTC. This translates into CASSQTGGVYEQYF.

The sample holds many counts of this clonotype. This sequence joins TRBV6-6 and TRBJ2-1; possibly TRBD2 for D (6 bases). CDR3 length: 14 amino acids. The V and J ends lost 3 bases and 6 bases respectively, with 12 bases between them. The germline V gene encodes CDR1 MNHNY and CDR2 SVGAGI (reference sequence). The CDR3 loop reads CASSYSGGGNEQFF. DNA for the CDR3: TGTGCCAGCAGTTATAGTGGGGGAGGCAATGAGCAGTTCTTC.

This clonotype came up a few times. This chain uses TRBV7-9 with TRBJ2-3; D is ambiguous. The CDR3 extends over 14 amino acids. V lost 3 bases, J lost 3 bases, and 10 bases lay in between. Germline lookup yields CDR1 SEHNR and CDR2 FQNEAQ (reference sequence). CDR3 nucleotide sequence: TGTGCCAGCAGCTTGGGGTTGGGGACAGATACGCAGTATTTT. This encodes CASSLGLGTDTQYF.

The gene calls are TRBV9 and TRBJ1-3, with unresolved D. Between the trimmed V and J ends, which lost 0 bases and 4 bases, there was a span of 5 bases. Germline CDR1 is SGDLS and CDR2 is YYNGEE. The CDR3 contains 13 residues. The DNA of the CDR3 is TGTGCCAGCAGCGTAGCGACGGGAAACACCATATATTTT. It specifies CASSVATGNTIYF.

This clonotype showed up just a few times. The chain links TRBV6-2 or TRBV6-3 to TRBJ2-3; 7 nucleotides agree with TRBD2. Trimming removed 8 bases from V and 6 bases from J; junction bases left unmatched: 5. The CDR3 covers 12 residues. Germline CDR1 and CDR2: MNHEY and SVGEGT. The CDR3 protein is CASGGGLDTQYF. The DNA of the CDR3 is TGTGCCAGCGGCGGGGGATTGGATACGCAGTATTTT.

The sample holds many counts of this clonotype. The CDR3 nucleotides read TGCGCCAGCAGCTTGCGGGACACCTTCTCCTACGAGCAGTACTTC. It is translated as CASSLRDTFSYEQYF. V gene TRBV5-1 combines with J gene TRBJ2-7; D is perhaps TRBD1 (6 bases). CDR1 and CDR2 (germline): SGHRS, YFSETQ. Trimming shortened V by 1 base and J by 0 bases, and 11 bases separated the two germline ends. The CDR3 has 15 amino acids.

This clonotype was detected many times. The CDR3: CASSLARDGGAKNIQYF. The CDR3 coding sequence is TGTGCCAGCAGCTTAGCGAGGGACGGGGGGGCCAAAAACATTCAGTACTTC. The rearrangement links TRBV7-2 to TRBJ2-4, with 7 bases aligning to TRBD2. Germline trimming cut 0 bases from V and 1 base from J; bases unmatched to any gene: 6. The CDR3 runs 17 residues. From germline, CDR1 is SGHTA and CDR2 FQGNSA.

In this sample, this clonotype turned up a few times. The CDR3 coding sequence is TGCGCCAGCAGCCGCGGGACAGTTGGAAACACCATATATTTT. It encodes CASSRGTVGNTIYF. V is TRBV5-1 and J is TRBJ1-3; 7 positions match TRBD1. The junction had 4 bases not matched to a gene; V was cut back by 4 bases and J by 3 bases. The CDR3 loop spans 14 amino acids. Germline V CDR1 and CDR2: SGHRS, YFSETQ.

This clonotype was detected many times. The chain carries TRBV12-3 or TRBV12-4 and TRBJ1-1; TRBD1 is a possible D gene (6 bases). Between the trimmed V and J ends, which lost 3 bases and 5 bases, there was a span of 10 bases. The CDR3 has 13 residues. The CDR3 bases are TGTGCCAGCAGTTTCGTAGGGGGGACTGAAGCTTTCTTT. Translation: CASSFVGGTEAFF.